This entry lists 27 T cell receptor beta chains sequenced from one sample in a study of response to subunit inactivated influenza vaccine. TCRdb itself ran the RT-PCR reads through MiXCR, one entry per CDR3 protein. In the table there are 530,000 or so distinct CDR3 sequences, around 11% of which are singletons. The source was PBMCs from blood, collected on the day of vaccination. Receptor source: a middle-aged man who received an inactivated influenza vaccine.

This clonotype turned up a few times. The J gene is TRBJ1-1, the V gene TRBV5-8, with D unresolved. CDR3 size: 16 residues. V lost 0 bases to trimming and J lost 4 bases, with 16 bases between them. Looked up from germline, CDR1 is SGHTS and CDR2 is YDEGEE. The chain's CDR3 is CASSLAVDSLTTEAFF. Here the CDR3 DNA reads TGTGCCAGCAGCTTGGCCGTTGACTCACTGACCACTGAAGCTTTCTTT.

In this sample, this clonotype turned up a few times. The chain carries TRBV28 and TRBJ2-1, with 16 bases matching TRBD2. J was trimmed by 8 bases and V by 2 bases; bases with no gene match: 12. The CDR3 contains 19 residues. Germline V lookup: CDR1 MDHEN, CDR2 SYDVKM. This chain's CDR3 is CASSLMGLAGGPWGYEQFF. The CDR3 DNA sequence: TGTGCCAGCAGTTTAATGGGACTAGCGGGAGGGCCTTGGGGCTATGAGCAGTTCTTC.

The V and J genes are TRBV6-2 or TRBV6-3 and TRBJ2-2; 7 nucleotides match TRBD1. V shed 6 bases, J shed 1 base, and the junction held 5 bases outside the gene matches. Germline V lookup: CDR1 MNHEY, CDR2 SVGEGT. The CDR3 consists of 15 residues. As DNA, the CDR3 is TGTGCCAGCAGAGGACAGGTTGAGAACACCGGGGAGCTGTTTTTT. Translation: CASRGQVENTGELFF.

A few counts support this clonotype. The rearrangement links TRBV20-1 to TRBJ1-1; D gene ambiguous. Germline V gene data show CDR1 as DFQATT and CDR2 as SNEGSKA (reference sequence). Trimming removed 5 bases at V and 10 bases at J, with 17 bases between. There are 12 residues in the CDR3. The CDR3 DNA is TGCAGTGCTGGGAACTCGGCCCGTACAGCTTTCTTT. This gives the protein CSAGNSARTAFF.

Only a few counts were recorded for this clonotype. The V call is TRBV7-2, the J call TRBJ1-1, with 8 bases aligning to TRBD1. V lost 5 bases, J lost 1 base, and 6 bases stayed unmatched. This CDR3 region has 15 residues. CDR1 and CDR2 from the germline V gene are SGHTA and FQGNSA. The CDR3 is CASSTLGQGNTEAFF. CDR3 in DNA: TGTGCCAGCAGCACCCTCGGACAGGGGAACACTGAAGCTTTCTTT.

This clonotype was counted a single time. The chain links TRBV2 to TRBJ1-2; no firm D call. The CDR3 is 14 amino acids. Trimming pared 7 bases from V and 11 bases from J, leaving 23 bases between. Germline CDR1 SNHLY, CDR2 FYNNEI. CDR3 in DNA: TGTGCCAGCATCCTTACTACAGCTGGGATTAGGTACACCTTC. It specifies CASILTTAGIRYTF.

The table lists this clonotype with many counts. The J gene is TRBJ2-7, the V gene TRBV20-1; D is perhaps TRBD2 (5 bases). This CDR3 comprises 15 residues. The V end was cut by 5 bases, the J end by 0 bases, with 17 bases between. Germline V gene lookup returns CDR1 DFQATT and CDR2 SNEGSKA (reference sequence). The CDR3 DNA reads TGCAGTGCTCTCCCGATGCGGGCCGCCTCCTACGAGCAGTACTTC. It yields the protein CSALPMRAASYEQYF.

This clonotype has at least ten counts. The chain links TRBV12-3 or TRBV12-4 to TRBJ1-1, with a tentative D call TRBD1 (5 bases). CDR3 length: 12 residues. V was trimmed by 6 bases and J by 5 bases, leaving 10 bases between them. CDR3 residues: CASSLGVTEAFF. The CDR3 region has the DNA TGTGCCAGCAGCCTGGGGGTGACTGAAGCTTTCTTT.

The chain is built from TRBV29-1 and TRBJ2-3; the D gene could be TRBD1 or TRBD2 (5 bases each). This CDR3 spans 12 amino acids. Germline V lookup: CDR1 SQVTM, CDR2 ANQGSEA. CDR3 in DNA: TGCAGTAGCCCGGGGCTTGGAGATACGCAGTATTTT. This translates into CSSPGLGDTQYF.

The rearrangement joins TRBV5-1 to TRBJ2-3; D may be TRBD1 (6 bases). CDR1 and CDR2 from the germline V gene are SGHRS and YFSETQ. V was pared by 4 bases and J by 0 bases, with 12 bases between. The CDR3 has 15 residues. The CDR3: CASSKGGRSTDTQYF. CDR3 nucleotides: TGCGCCAGCAGCAAAGGGGGTCGGAGCACAGATACGCAGTATTTT.

This clonotype appeared many times. This chain connects TRBV9 to TRBJ2-3; TRBD2 matches 12 bases. Germline CDR1 reads SGDLS; CDR2 reads YYNGEE. V shed 0 bases and J 4 bases; nucleotides not matched to a gene: 6. CDR3 length equals 17 residues. The CDR3 reads CASSVAASGRGADTQYF. CDR3 DNA: TGTGCCAGCAGCGTAGCCGCTAGCGGGAGGGGTGCAGATACGCAGTATTTT.

This clonotype appeared many times. The chain has TRBV15 and TRBJ2-3; D is ambiguous. Between the trimmed V and J ends, which lost 0 bases and 5 bases, there was a span of 3 bases. This CDR3 has 12 amino acids. Germline V gene lookup returns CDR1 LNHNV and CDR2 YYDKDF (reference sequence). CDR3 nucleotides: TGTGCCACCAGCAGAGATAAAGATACGCAGTATTTT. It specifies CATSRDKDTQYF.

This clonotype was found once. This chain connects TRBV18 to TRBJ2-1, with D hard to call. V was shortened by 3 bases and J by 7 bases, with 7 bases between the two germline ends. Germline V gene data show CDR1 as KGHSH and CDR2 as LQKENI. The CDR3 is 12 amino acids. The CDR3 is CASSPFGNEQFF. CDR3 DNA: TGTGCCAGCTCACCGTTCGGTAATGAGCAGTTCTTC.

This rearrangement joins TRBV28 to TRBJ1-5, with a possible D match to TRBD1 (6 bases). The CDR3 loop spans 14 amino acids. V was pared by 8 bases and J by 2 bases, with 13 bases between. CDR1 and CDR2 from the germline V gene are MDHEN and SYDVKM. This chain's CDR3 is CASQTGSRNQPQHF. In DNA, the CDR3 is TGTGCCAGCCAAACAGGGTCACGCAATCAGCCCCAGCATTTT.

This clonotype was counted a few times. The CDR3 DNA follows: TGCAGCGTGGTAGCGGGGGGTGATATAGATACGCAGTATTTT. Translating it yields CSVVAGGDIDTQYF. The chain uses TRBV29-1 and TRBJ2-3, with TRBD2 matching over 10 bases. CDR3 size: 14 residues. The J segment lost 5 bases and the V segment lost 6 bases, leaving 8 bases of the junction unmatched. Looked up from germline, CDR1 is SQVTM and CDR2 is ANQGSEA.

The chain combines TRBV12-3 or TRBV12-4 with TRBJ1-5; D remains unclear. This CDR3 comprises 13 residues. Trimming stripped 3 bases from V and 5 bases from J, with 8 bases between. The CDR3 bases are TGTGCCAGCAGTTTGGCCATCGATCAGCCCCAGCATTTT. Translating gives CASSLAIDQPQHF.

The chain joins TRBV12-3 or TRBV12-4 to TRBJ2-7; 8 bases are shared with TRBD1. J was trimmed by 3 bases and V by 6 bases; bases with no gene match: 10. CDR3 size: 15 residues. The CDR3 sequence is CASRPGQGPNYEQYF. In DNA, the CDR3 is TGTGCCAGCAGACCCGGACAGGGACCCAACTACGAGCAGTACTTC.

In its sample, this clonotype was seen a few times. V is TRBV10-3 and J is TRBJ2-2; 9 bases align to TRBD1. Looked up from germline, CDR1 is ENHRY and CDR2 is SYGVKD. The CDR3 has 16 amino acids. V shed 6 bases, J shed 7 bases, and the junction held 12 bases outside the gene matches. The chain's CDR3 is CAISRGGQGSSGELFF. CDR3 nucleotides: TGTGCCATCAGCAGAGGGGGACAGGGTAGTAGCGGGGAGCTGTTTTTT.

The table lists this clonotype with a few counts. The chain carries TRBV29-1 and TRBJ2-1; TRBD1 aligns across 9 bases. CDR1 and CDR2 (germline): SQVTM, ANQGSEA. Germline trimming cut 5 bases from V and 2 bases from J; bases unmatched to any gene: 13. The CDR3 sequence is 17 residues long. The DNA of the CDR3 is TGCAGCGTTCCCGGGACAGGGTACCTACAGCCCTACAATGAGCAGTTCTTC. This codes for CSVPGTGYLQPYNEQFF.

This clonotype was seen a few times. This chain uses TRBV5-1 with TRBJ2-5; D gene ambiguous. V lost 1 base, J lost 3 bases, and 10 bases lay in between. The length of the CDR3 is 14 residues. Germline V CDR1 and CDR2: SGHRS, YFSETQ. In DNA form, the CDR3 reads TGCGCCAGCAGCTTGTCGGCAGGAGAAGAGACCCAGTACTTC. Translating it yields CASSLSAGEETQYF.

This clonotype was found a few times. J is TRBJ2-5 and V is TRBV5-1; 10 positions match TRBD1. The CDR3 is made up of 15 amino acids. Germline CDR1 SGHRS, CDR2 YFSETQ. J gave up 5 bases and V 4 bases, and 8 bases lay outside the gene matches. CDR3 in amino acids: CASSTPDRGQETQYF. The CDR3 DNA is TGCGCCAGCAGCACCCCTGACAGGGGGCAGGAGACCCAGTACTTC.

The genes are TRBV9 and TRBJ2-2, with D hard to call. The CDR3 sequence is 15 residues long. Germline assignment: CDR1 SGDLS and CDR2 YYNGEE. Trimming removed 1 base at V and 1 base at J, with 8 bases between. CDR3 in amino acids: CASSVRSGNTGELFF. The CDR3 DNA reads as TGTGCCAGCAGCGTAAGGTCCGGGAACACCGGGGAGCTGTTTTTT.

This clonotype was counted many times. The gene calls are TRBV27 and TRBJ2-3; no definite D call. Germline CDR1 reads MNHEY; CDR2 reads SMNVEV (reference sequence). This CDR3 is 18 amino acids long. With 1 base removed from V and 1 base from J, the gap between germline ends came to 18 bases. DNA of the CDR3: TGTGCCAGCAGTTTATTAGCTTCCATCATGGAGCGCACAGATACGCAGTATTTT. It codes for CASSLLASIMERTDTQYF.

This clonotype came up a few times. This chain connects TRBV5-1 to TRBJ1-6, with a tentative D call TRBD1 (5 bases). The germline V gene encodes CDR1 SGHRS and CDR2 YFSETQ. The ends were cut back, 0 bases at V and 7 bases at J, with 14 bases in the middle. The CDR3 is 16 amino acids. This chain's CDR3 is CASSLDTGTGNSPLHF. The CDR3 bases are TGCGCCAGCAGCTTGGATACCGGGACGGGGAATTCACCCCTCCACTTT.

This clonotype was seen a handful of times. This sequence joins TRBV19 and TRBJ2-5; weak D call: TRBD2 (6 bases). V dropped 4 bases and J dropped 2 bases, with 17 bases sitting between them. From germline, CDR1 is LNHDA and CDR2 SQIVND (reference sequence). The CDR3 loop spans 16 amino acids. The CDR3 DNA reads as TGTGCCAGTAGTACCGGGGGTAGCGGAAAACAAGAGACCCAGTACTTC. Its translation: CASSTGGSGKQETQYF.

The J gene is TRBJ2-1, the V gene TRBV7-2; 14 positions match TRBD2. The germline V gene has CDR1 SGHTA and CDR2 FQGNSA. The CDR3 sequence is 14 residues long. V gave up 5 bases and J gave up 9 bases; unmatched junction bases: 3. CDR3 bases: TGTGCCAGCAGCAGACTAGCGGGAGGGGCTGAGCAGTTCTTC. Encoded protein: CASSRLAGGAEQFF.

This clonotype was picked up one time. V usage is TRBV7-8 and J usage is TRBJ1-6, with 10 positions matching TRBD1. Germline V gene data show CDR1 as SGHVS and CDR2 as FQNEAQ. This CDR3 has 16 residues. The junction had 7 bases not matched to a gene; V was cut back by 5 bases and J by 6 bases. Written as DNA, the CDR3 is TGTGCCAGCAGCGTCCGGGACAGGGGCTCTAATTCACCCCTCCACTTT. Translated: CASSVRDRGSNSPLHF.